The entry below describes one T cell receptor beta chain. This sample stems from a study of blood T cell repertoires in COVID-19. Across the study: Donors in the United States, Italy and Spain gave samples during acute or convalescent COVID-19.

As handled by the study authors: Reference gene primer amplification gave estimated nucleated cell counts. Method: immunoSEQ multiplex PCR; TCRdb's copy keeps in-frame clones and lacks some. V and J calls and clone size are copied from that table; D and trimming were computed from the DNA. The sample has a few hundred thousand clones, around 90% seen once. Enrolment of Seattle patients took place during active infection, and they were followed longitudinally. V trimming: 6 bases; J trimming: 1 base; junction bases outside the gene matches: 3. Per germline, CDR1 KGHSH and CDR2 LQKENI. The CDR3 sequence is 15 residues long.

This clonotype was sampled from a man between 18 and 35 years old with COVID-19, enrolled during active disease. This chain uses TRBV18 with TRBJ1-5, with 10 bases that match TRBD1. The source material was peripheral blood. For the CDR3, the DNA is TGTGCCAGCTCCCCGGGACAGGGGAGCAATCAGCCCCAGCATTTT. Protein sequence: CASSPGQGSNQPQHF.